These 13 T cell receptor beta chains came from one sample sequenced in a study of blood T cell repertoires in COVID-19. Assay: immunoSEQ multiplex PCR; the TCRdb copy retains only in-frame clones and omits some. The sample holds some 300,000 clones, around 86% seen once. The sample comprised peripheral blood. Receptors originate from a man in his 70s with acute or convalescent COVID-19.

This clone was seen only a few times. The chain recombines TRBV19 with TRBJ2-1; D is uncertain. The germline CDR1 and CDR2 sequences are LNHDA and SQIVND (reference sequence). V lost 0 bases and J lost 10, with 13 bases in between. This CDR3 region has 14 residues. The CDR3 region is CASSIESAPREQFF. CDR3 nucleotide sequence: TGTGCCAGTAGTATAGAGTCCGCCCCTCGGGAGCAGTTCTTC.

The J gene is TRBJ2-7, the V gene TRBV6-2 or TRBV6-3, with no clear D. The CDR3 covers 14 residues. Germline lookup yields CDR1 MNHEY and CDR2 SVGEGT. The V gene lost 2 bases and the J gene lost 1 base, with 9 bases spanning the gap. The CDR3 loop is CASSYPIRSYEQYF. The CDR3 region has the DNA TGTGCCAGCAGTTACCCAATACGGTCCTACGAGCAGTACTTC.

The chain recombines TRBV7-2 with TRBJ2-1, with 12 bases that match TRBD2. Trimming took 3 bases from V and 4 from J; bases not matched to a gene: 4. The CDR3 is 16 residues long. Germline V lookup: CDR1 SGHTA, CDR2 FQGNSA. CDR3: CASSFTGTSGYNEQFF. The DNA of the CDR3 is TGTGCCAGCAGCTTCACTGGGACTAGCGGGTACAATGAGCAGTTCTTC.

The chain has TRBV4-2 and TRBJ2-7; 8 bases fit TRBD1. This CDR3 contains 16 residues. In germline, CDR1 is LGHNA, CDR2 YNFKEQ. V shed 0 bases, J shed 3 bases, and the junction held 7 bases outside the gene matches. CDR3: CASSQDGTGILYEQYF. DNA of the CDR3: TGTGCCAGCAGCCAAGATGGGACAGGTATCCTCTACGAGCAGTACTTC.

The V gene is TRBV5-5, the J gene TRBJ2-7, with D possibly matching TRBD2 (6 bases). The CDR3 length is 16 residues. Trimming left V 1 base short and J 1 base short, with 15 bases between. Germline values: CDR1 SGHKS, CDR2 YYEKEE (reference sequence). CDR3 DNA sequence: TGTGCCAGCAGCTTGTTTAGCGGTGGGGGATCCTACGAGCAGTACTTC. Translated: CASSLFSGGGSYEQYF.

The genes are TRBV11-3 and TRBJ2-2; 11 nucleotides agree with TRBD1. CDR3 length: 16 amino acids. CDR1 and CDR2 (germline): SGHNT, YENEEA. With 5 bases clipped from V and 6 bases from J, the junction kept 8 bases outside the gene matches. CDR3 coding DNA: TGTGCCAGCAGCCCCGGCGGGACAGGGGGGGCCGGGGAGCTGTTTTTT. The encoded protein is CASSPGGTGGAGELFF.

The genes are TRBV5-4 and TRBJ2-7, with 7 bases aligning to TRBD1. V dropped 4 bases and J dropped 7; count of bases not matched to a gene: 5. CDR1 and CDR2 from the germline V gene are SGHNT and YYREEE (reference sequence). The CDR3 length is 12 residues. CDR3 sequence: CASSTGTAEQYF. CDR3 in DNA: TGTGCCAGCAGCACCGGGACAGCTGAGCAGTACTTC.

The J gene is TRBJ1-4, the V gene TRBV5-6, with a weak D call TRBD1 (5 bases). The ends were cut back, 1 base at V and 5 bases at J, with 15 bases in the middle. The CDR3 covers 16 residues. Germline-derived CDR1 and CDR2 are SGHDT and YYEEEE. Here the CDR3 DNA reads TGTGCCAGCAGCTTGAATACGGGGGATGTAAATGAAAAACTGTTTTTT. It translates to CASSLNTGDVNEKLFF.

This chain uses TRBV25-1 with TRBJ2-7; 10 bases match TRBD1. The CDR3 runs 14 residues. The J segment lost 3 bases and the V segment lost 4 bases, leaving 3 bases of the junction unmatched. The V gene's germline CDR1 is MGHDK and CDR2 SYGVNS. The CDR3 DNA sequence: TGTGCCAGCAGTGTAGGACAGGGGGTCTACGAGCAGTACTTC. Translating gives CASSVGQGVYEQYF.

The chain combines TRBV29-1 with TRBJ2-3; a possible D gene is TRBD2 (6 bases). The CDR3 runs 14 residues. V was cut by 4 bases and J by 6 bases, with 17 bases left in between. From germline, CDR1 is SQVTM and CDR2 ANQGSEA. The CDR3 sequence: CSVAWGEPGDTQYF. DNA for the CDR3: TGCAGCGTTGCTTGGGGGGAGCCAGGGGATACGCAGTATTTT.

The chain has TRBV5-6 and TRBJ2-7; D is ambiguous. Trimming took off 3 bases at V and 7 bases at J, with 17 bases between the two ends. CDR1 and CDR2 from the germline V gene are SGHDT and YYEEEE. This CDR3 spans 14 amino acids. For the CDR3, the DNA is TGTGCCAGCAGCTCGATAACGGCCCGGCGGGAGCAGTACTTC. Residues: CASSSITARREQYF.

The chain couples TRBV4-1 to TRBJ1-1, with TRBD1 identical over 8 bases. Germline trimming cut 5 bases from V and 6 bases from J; bases unmatched to any gene: 8. The CDR3 is 14 amino acids. Germline assignment: CDR1 MGHRA and CDR2 YSYEKL. CDR3: CASSEQGVGAEAFF. CDR3 sequence (DNA): TGCGCCAGCAGCGAACAGGGGGTTGGAGCTGAAGCTTTCTTT.

CDR3 residues: CASSQAPGVIHEQYF. Here the CDR3 DNA reads TGTGCCAGCAGCCAAGCCCCAGGGGTTATCCACGAGCAGTACTTC. The V call is TRBV4-2, the J call TRBJ2-7, with D perhaps TRBD1 (6 bases). The V end was cut by 1 base, the J end by 5 bases, with 15 bases between. This CDR3 has 15 amino acids. Germline CDR1 LGHNA, CDR2 YNFKEQ.